These 20 T cell receptor beta chains came from one sample sequenced in a study of multiple sclerosis patients with progressive multifocal leukoencephalopathy. Generated by immunoSEQ multiplex PCR, the TCRdb table keeps only in-frame clones and is missing some. The sample carries 30,000 or so clones, more than 70% recorded once. This sample's time point: time of PML onset. The source material was PBMCs, sampled from a patient treated with natalizumab. Receptor source: a woman aged 25 to 39 with progressive multifocal leukoencephalopathy.

CDR3 residues: CASSLARDRGSNTIYF. As DNA, the CDR3 is TGTGCCAGCAGCTTAGCAAGGGACAGGGGTTCGAACACCATATATTTT. The chain employs TRBV7-9 and TRBJ1-3; TRBD1 matches 10 bases. Germline-derived CDR1 and CDR2 are SEHNR and FQNEAQ (reference sequence). V lost 0 bases to trimming and J lost 7 bases; unmatched junction nucleotides: 6. CDR3 length equals 16 residues.

The chain links TRBV28 to TRBJ2-5; D remains ambiguous. V dropped 7 bases and J dropped 5 bases, with 11 bases sitting between them. From germline, CDR1 is MDHEN and CDR2 SYDVKM. The length of the CDR3 is 12 residues. The CDR3 here is CASTSYEETQYF. The CDR3 nucleotides are TGTGCCAGCACCTCCTACGAGGAGACCCAGTACTTC.

This clone was found a few times. The chain joins TRBV4-3 to TRBJ1-6; no firm D call. Trimming took 0 bases from V and 10 from J, leaving 10 bases between them. This CDR3 has 14 residues. Germline loops: CDR1 LGHNA, CDR2 YSLEER. This CDR3 reads CASSQEGKGSPLHF. The CDR3 nucleotides are TGCGCCAGCAGCCAAGAAGGGAAAGGATCACCCCTCCACTTT.

J is TRBJ1-1 and V is TRBV6-5; 7 bases are a match to TRBD1. Germline CDR1 is MNHEY and CDR2 is SVGAGI. The junction had 4 bases not matched to a gene; V was cut back by 6 bases and J by 0 bases. This CDR3 comprises 14 residues. The CDR3 nucleotides read TGTGCCAGCAGCTTTGGACAGGTGAACACTGAAGCTTTCTTT. It encodes CASSFGQVNTEAFF.

This chain connects TRBV5-1 to TRBJ2-5; 11 bases align to TRBD2. Unmatched junction bases numbered 10, after V lost 4 bases and J lost 5 bases. The V gene's germline CDR1 is SGHRS and CDR2 YFSETQ. This CDR3 is built from 16 residues. The CDR3: CASSHSLAGGGETQYF. DNA of the CDR3: TGCGCCAGCAGCCATTCTCTAGCGGGGGGCGGGGAGACCCAGTACTTC.

V gene TRBV14 combines with J gene TRBJ2-1; D uncertain. The V gene lost 4 bases and the J gene lost 0 bases, with 16 bases spanning the gap. Germline CDR1 reads SGHDN; CDR2 reads FVKESK. The CDR3 is made up of 17 amino acids. CDR3 DNA: TGTGCCAGCAGCCTCTACCCATCAGCGAGCTCCTACAATGAGCAGTTCTTC. Residues: CASSLYPSASSYNEQFF. Using reference TRBV14 and TRBJ2-1 for the parts outside the CDR3, the full variable domain is EAGVTQFPSHSVIEKGQTVTLRCDPISGHDNLYWYRRVMGKEIKFLLHFVKESKQDESGMPNNRFLAERTGGTYSTLKVQPAELEDSGVYFCASSLYPSASSYNEQFFGPGTRLTVL.

V is TRBV6-6 and J is TRBJ1-6; TRBD1 is a possible D gene (6 bases). The CDR3 loop spans 14 amino acids. The V end was cut by 6 bases, the J end by 4 bases, with 10 bases between. CDR1 is MNHNY, CDR2 SVGAGI, per germline (reference sequence). The CDR3 region has the DNA TGTGCCAGCAGATACGACAGGTATAATTCACCCCTCCACTTT. Protein product: CASRYDRYNSPLHF.

This clone was found once. Other DNA sequences of this sample code for an identical CDR3. This chain links TRBV30 with TRBJ1-1, with D tentatively TRBD1 (6 bases). The V and J ends lost 2 bases and 6 bases respectively, with 19 bases between them. The CDR3 has 15 residues. The germline V gene has CDR1 GTSNPN and CDR2 SVGIG (reference sequence). The CDR3 spells CAWSLLGGAGAEAFF. CDR3 bases: TGTGCCTGGAGTCTTCTGGGGGGGGCGGGGGCTGAAGCTTTCTTT. Full variable domain (rest looked up from reference TRBV30 and TRBJ1-1): SQTIHQWPATLVQPVGSPLSLECTVEGTSNPNLYWYRQAAGRGLQLLFYSVGIGQISSEVPQNLSASRPQDRQFILSSKKLLLSDSGFYLCAWSLLGGAGAEAFFGQGTRLTVV.

This chain uses TRBV7-2 with TRBJ1-2, with TRBD1 as a possible D gene (5 bases). Trimming pared 5 bases from V and 8 bases from J, leaving 15 bases between. The CDR3 spans 13 residues. Germline assignment: CDR1 SGHTA and CDR2 FQGNSA. The CDR3 here is CASSPGTVRGYTF. CDR3 in DNA: TGTGCCAGCAGCCCGGGGACCGTGAGGGGCTACACCTTC.

This sequence joins TRBV5-1 and TRBJ2-7; perhaps TRBD1 as D (8 bases). The CDR3 is 14 amino acids. Germline CDR1 is SGHRS and CDR2 is YFSETQ. Trimming took 5 bases from V and 7 from J, leaving 19 bases between them. The CDR3 reads CASRINGQGGEQYF. The CDR3 nucleotides read TGCGCCAGCAGAATCAACGGACAGGGAGGGGAGCAGTACTTC.

V is TRBV11-2 and J is TRBJ2-2, with 9 nucleotides matching TRBD1. The CDR3 contains 17 residues. The ends lost 2 bases at V and 0 bases at J; junction bases unmatched: 4. Germline V CDR1 and CDR2: SGHAT, FQNNGV. CDR3: CASSLNRGPTNTGELFF. Here the CDR3 DNA reads TGTGCCAGCAGCTTAAACAGGGGGCCGACGAACACCGGGGAGCTGTTTTTT.

This clone was observed a single time. The gene calls are TRBV4-2 and TRBJ2-1; 13 positions agree with TRBD2. The length of the CDR3 is 18 residues. The junction had 9 bases not matched to a gene; V was cut back by 4 bases and J by 3 bases. Looked up from germline, CDR1 is LGHNA and CDR2 is YNFKEQ. The CDR3 is CASSPDGTSGELYNEQFF. The CDR3 DNA reads as TGTGCCAGCAGCCCCGACGGGACTAGCGGGGAACTCTACAATGAGCAGTTCTTC.

The J gene is TRBJ2-3, the V gene TRBV5-5; 10 nucleotides match TRBD2. This CDR3 comprises 17 residues. CDR1 is SGHKS, CDR2 YYEKEE, per germline (reference sequence). Unmatched junction bases numbered 10, after V lost 3 bases and J lost 3 bases. The CDR3 DNA reads TGTGCCAGCAGCTCCCGGGCCCTAGCGGGGGCTACAGATACGCAGTATTTT. It codes for CASSSRALAGATDTQYF.

This chain connects TRBV9 to TRBJ1-1, with D unclear. Germline V gene sequence: CDR1 SGDLS, CDR2 YYNGEE. V was trimmed by 0 bases and J by 0 bases, leaving 9 bases between them. This CDR3 has 15 residues. CDR3 DNA: TGTGCCAGCAGCGTAGGCGGGATAATGAACACTGAAGCTTTCTTT. Amino acid sequence: CASSVGGIMNTEAFF.

The rearrangement joins TRBV15 to TRBJ2-5; the D gene is possibly TRBD2 (6 bases). Germline loops: CDR1 LNHNV, CDR2 YYDKDF (reference sequence). The CDR3 is 16 residues long. Between the trimmed V and J ends, which lost 0 bases and 2 bases, there was a span of 13 bases. In DNA form, the CDR3 reads TGTGCCACCAGCAGAGACGAGCGGGTGAGGCAAGAGACCCAGTACTTC. This encodes CATSRDERVRQETQYF.

V is TRBV6-5 and J is TRBJ1-1, with D possibly matching TRBD1 (5 bases). The CDR3 runs 15 residues. Germline CDR1 MNHEY, CDR2 SVGAGI. V was pared by 2 bases and J by 6 bases, with 16 bases between. This CDR3 reads CASSYDRGGLSEAFF. CDR3 nucleotide sequence: TGTGCCAGCAGTTACGACCGGGGGGGGTTATCTGAAGCTTTCTTT.

The chain combines TRBV15 with TRBJ2-1, with D perhaps matching TRBD2 (6 bases). The CDR3 spans 13 residues. CDR1 is LNHNV, CDR2 YYDKDF, per germline (reference sequence). The V and J ends lost 5 bases and 6 bases respectively, with 11 bases between them. For the CDR3, the DNA is TGTGCCACCAGCGCGGGGTGGGGCAATGAGCAGTTCTTC. Translated, it gives CATSAGWGNEQFF.

The chain couples TRBV5-1 to TRBJ2-3; the D gene is possibly TRBD2 (7 bases). Per germline, CDR1 SGHRS and CDR2 YFSETQ. V shed 4 bases and J shed 0 bases, with 18 bases lying between them. The CDR3 sequence is 17 residues long. CDR3 DNA: TGCGCCAGCAGCACAGGGACTACCTTAACTAGCACAGATACGCAGTATTTT. Its translation is CASSTGTTLTSTDTQYF.

The rearrangement uses TRBV10-3 and TRBJ2-3, with 7 nucleotides matching TRBD1. With 0 bases clipped from V and 4 bases from J, the junction kept 4 bases outside the gene matches. The CDR3 totals 15 residues. The germline CDR1 and CDR2 sequences are ENHRY and SYGVKD. The CDR3 spells CAISESLGGADTQYF. The CDR3 bases are TGTGCCATCAGTGAGTCCCTAGGGGGCGCAGATACGCAGTATTTT.

The rearrangement links TRBV7-8 to TRBJ1-1, with D unclear. The V end lost 5 bases, the J end lost 0 bases, and 10 bases lay between the germline ends. CDR3 length: 14 amino acids. Germline CDR1 is SGHVS and CDR2 is FQNEAQ. The CDR3 DNA is TGTGCCAGCAGCAATTCTTATATGAACACTGAAGCTTTCTTT. This gives the protein CASSNSYMNTEAFF.